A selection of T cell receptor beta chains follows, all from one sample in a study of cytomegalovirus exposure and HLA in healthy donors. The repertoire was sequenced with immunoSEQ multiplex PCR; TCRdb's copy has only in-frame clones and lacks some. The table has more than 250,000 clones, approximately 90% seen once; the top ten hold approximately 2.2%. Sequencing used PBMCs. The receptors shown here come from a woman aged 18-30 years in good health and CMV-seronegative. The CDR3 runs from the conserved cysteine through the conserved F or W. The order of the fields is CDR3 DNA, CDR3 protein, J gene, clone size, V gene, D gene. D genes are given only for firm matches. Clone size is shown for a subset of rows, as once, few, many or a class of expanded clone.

DNA: TGTGCCAGCAGTACGACAGGGCAGGACACTGAAGCTTTCTTT
CDR3: CASSTTGQDTEAFF
J: TRBJ1-1
size: .
V: TRBV11-2
D: TRBD1

DNA: TGTGCCAGTAGTCTCTCGGGAGGCACTGAAGCTTTCTTT
CDR3: CASSLSGGTEAFF
J: TRBJ1-1
size: .
V: TRBV19
D: .

DNA: TGTGCCAGTAGCCTCCAGAGACAGGTAACGGACCCTGAAGCTTTCTTT
CDR3: CASSLQRQVTDPEAFF
J: TRBJ1-1
size: .
V: TRBV19
D: .

DNA: TGTGCCAGCATTACTAGCGGGGGGCTGAGCTCCTACGAGCAGTACTTC
CDR3: CASITSGGLSSYEQYF
J: TRBJ2-7
size: .
V: TRBV2
D: TRBD2

DNA: TGTGCCAGCAGCGTAGGATGGCGGGGGGCGGGGGAGACCCAGTACTTC
CDR3: CASSVGWRGAGETQYF
J: TRBJ2-5
size: .
V: TRBV9
D: TRBD2

DNA: TGTGCCAGCACCCCCGTGGACAGTTATATGAACACTGAAGCTTTCTTT
CDR3: CASTPVDSYMNTEAFF
J: TRBJ1-1
size: once
V: TRBV5-8
D: .

DNA: TGTGCCAGCAGCCAATGGCTGGGGGAGGGGCAGTACTTC
CDR3: CASSQWLGEGQYF
J: TRBJ2-7
size: once
V: TRBV14
D: TRBD2

DNA: TGTGCCATCAGTACAGGGGAAGACACTGAAGCTTTCTTT
CDR3: CAISTGEDTEAFF
J: TRBJ1-1
size: .
V: TRBV10-3
D: TRBD1

DNA: TGTGCCAGCAGCAAAGAAAGGGAGGAGGACAGGGGCTACACTGAAGCTTTCTTT
CDR3: CASSKEREEDRGYTEAFF
J: TRBJ1-1
size: .
V: TRBV21-1
D: .

DNA: TGTGCCTGGAATGAGGGTTTCTCCTACGAGCAGTACTTC
CDR3: CAWNEGFSYEQYF
J: TRBJ2-7
size: .
V: TRBV30
D: .

DNA: TGCAGCGTCGGACAGGGGGCCTCCTACGAGCAGTACTTC
CDR3: CSVGQGASYEQYF
J: TRBJ2-7
size: .
V: TRBV29-1
D: TRBD1

DNA: TGCAGCGTTGTCGGCAGAGGAACTGAAGCTTTCTTT
CDR3: CSVVGRGTEAFF
J: TRBJ1-1
size: .
V: TRBV29-1
D: .

DNA: TGCGCCAGCAGTGATCCCGGCGGGGGACGAAGCACAGATACGCAGTATTTT
CDR3: CASSDPGGGRSTDTQYF
J: TRBJ2-3
size: few
V: TRBV10-1
D: TRBD2

DNA: TGTGCCAGCAGACGTAGCGCAGATACGCAGTATTTT
CDR3: CASRRSADTQYF
J: TRBJ2-3
size: .
V: TRBV6-5
D: .

DNA: TGTGCCAGCATAGGACAGGGTGTATCCGAGCAGTACTTC
CDR3: CASIGQGVSEQYF
J: TRBJ2-7
size: .
V: TRBV6-6
D: TRBD1

DNA: TGTGCCAGCTCACCTACCGACGGGGGGGCGCGCTATGGCTACACCTTC
CDR3: CASSPTDGGARYGYTF
J: TRBJ1-2
size: .
V: TRBV18
D: .

DNA: TGTGCCAGTACTAGCACAGATACGCAGTATTTT
CDR3: CASTSTDTQYF
J: TRBJ2-3
size: .
V: TRBV19
D: .

DNA: TGTGCCAGCAGTGTTGGAGGGAACACTGAAGCTTTCTTT
CDR3: CASSVGGNTEAFF
J: TRBJ1-1
size: .
V: TRBV6-4
D: .

DNA: TGTGCCAGCGGGCTGGGGGGGGGCTACAATGAGCAGTTCTTC
CDR3: CASGLGGGYNEQFF
J: TRBJ2-1
size: .
V: TRBV2
D: TRBD2

DNA: TGTGCCAGCAGAGAGGATAGCAATCAGCCCCAGCATTTT
CDR3: CASREDSNQPQHF
J: TRBJ1-5
size: .
V: TRBV2
D: .

DNA: TGCAGCGCCCGACAGGGGGGGTACACCGGGGAGCTGTTTTTT
CDR3: CSARQGGYTGELFF
J: TRBJ2-2
size: .
V: TRBV29-1
D: TRBD1

DNA: TGTGCTAGTGGCGTCCTAGCGGGGCAGTTCTTC
CDR3: CASGVLAGQFF
J: TRBJ2-1
size: .
V: TRBV12-5
D: TRBD2

DNA: TGTGCCTGGAGTGTCTCCCTAGGGGGGGTCGCTGAAGCTTTCTTT
CDR3: CAWSVSLGGVAEAFF
J: TRBJ1-1
size: .
V: TRBV30
D: .

DNA: TGTGCCAGCTCACCGGTTCCCCTAGGGGCGGGGGACATTCAGTACTTC
CDR3: CASSPVPLGAGDIQYF
J: TRBJ2-4
size: .
V: TRBV18
D: TRBD2

DNA: TGTGCCAGCAGTCAAACAGCGGGGGACCTCACAGATACGCAGTATTTT
CDR3: CASSQTAGDLTDTQYF
J: TRBJ2-3
size: .
V: TRBV6-4
D: TRBD2

DNA: TGTGCCAGCAGCTTGGCCCCTTACGACATGCCTCAAGGCTACACCTTC
CDR3: CASSLAPYDMPQGYTF
J: TRBJ1-2
size: .
V: TRBV5-5
D: .

DNA: TGTGCCAGCAGCCAAGAGCCTTCCGGGGTCCAGGCCTATGGCTACACCTTC
CDR3: CASSQEPSGVQAYGYTF
J: TRBJ1-2
size: .
V: TRBV16
D: .

DNA: TGCAGCGTTGAGGTCGGGGAGCAGTACTTC
CDR3: CSVEVGEQYF
J: TRBJ2-7
size: .
V: TRBV29-1
D: .

DNA: TGTGTCAGCAGTCCCCCGGGGGGTTGGGCTTTCTTT
CDR3: CVSSPPGGWAFF
J: TRBJ1-1
size: .
V: TRBV11-2
D: .

DNA: TGCAGTGCACTAGCAGGGGGTGCGGCTTTCTTT
CDR3: CSALAGGAAFF
J: TRBJ1-1
size: .
V: TRBV20-1
D: TRBD1

DNA: TGTGCCAGCAGCCTACTGTCCAGCGGGGGTTACAATGAGCAGTTCTTC
CDR3: CASSLLSSGGYNEQFF
J: TRBJ2-1
size: .
V: TRBV7-6
D: TRBD2

DNA: TGTGCCAGCAGCTTAGCGGACAGTTTTTATGGCTACACCTTC
CDR3: CASSLADSFYGYTF
J: TRBJ1-2
size: .
V: TRBV7-8
D: .

DNA: TGCGCCAGCAGTGGGCTAAGCACAGATACGCAGTATTTT
CDR3: CASSGLSTDTQYF
J: TRBJ2-3
size: .
V: TRBV5-1
D: .

DNA: TGTGCCAGCAGCCCCGTTGGGCCCTACGAGCAGTACTTC
CDR3: CASSPVGPYEQYF
J: TRBJ2-7
size: .
V: TRBV7-9
D: .

DNA: TGTGCCAGCAGCGGGGGGGGGACACCCGGAAAGCATACGCAGTATTTT
CDR3: CASSGGGTPGKHTQYF
J: TRBJ2-3
size: few
V: TRBV5-4
D: .

DNA: TGCAGCGTGGGACGGGGAGGAGTCGGGGAGCTGTTTTTT
CDR3: CSVGRGGVGELFF
J: TRBJ2-2
size: .
V: TRBV29-1
D: .

DNA: TGTGCCAGCAGCTTAGCGGGGGGTCGTGGAAACACCATATATTTT
CDR3: CASSLAGGRGNTIYF
J: TRBJ1-3
size: .
V: TRBV7-9
D: .

DNA: TGTGCCAGCAGTGAACGGCAGGCCCAAGATACGCAGTATTTT
CDR3: CASSERQAQDTQYF
J: TRBJ2-3
size: .
V: TRBV2
D: .

DNA: TGTGCCAGCAGTTGGGGACAGGGCAATCAGCCCCAGCATTTT
CDR3: CASSWGQGNQPQHF
J: TRBJ1-5
size: .
V: TRBV27
D: TRBD1

DNA: TGTGCCAGCAGCTTACGGGCCAGGGGAAGCGAGCAGTACTTC
CDR3: CASSLRARGSEQYF
J: TRBJ2-7
size: .
V: TRBV7-2
D: .

DNA: TGTGCCAGCAGAAAAGCGGTTAGCACAGATACGCAGTATTTT
CDR3: CASRKAVSTDTQYF
J: TRBJ2-3
size: .
V: TRBV11-2
D: .

DNA: TGTGCCAGCAGCTCAAGGACTAGCGGGGGATTGGATACGCAGTATTTT
CDR3: CASSSRTSGGLDTQYF
J: TRBJ2-3
size: .
V: TRBV9
D: TRBD2

DNA: TGTGCCAGCGCCTCCCACGTAGCCTACGAGCAGTACTTC
CDR3: CASASHVAYEQYF
J: TRBJ2-7
size: .
V: TRBV27
D: .

DNA: TGCGCCAGCAGACCCGGGACAGGGGGAATGAACACTGAAGCTTTCTTT
CDR3: CASRPGTGGMNTEAFF
J: TRBJ1-1
size: .
V: TRBV5-1
D: TRBD1

DNA: TGTGCCAGCAGCCGCGGACAGACAAACACTGAAGCTTTCTTT
CDR3: CASSRGQTNTEAFF
J: TRBJ1-1
size: .
V: TRBV4-2
D: .

DNA: TGTGCCAGCAGCATCTCCAACACTGAAGCTTTCTTT
CDR3: CASSISNTEAFF
J: TRBJ1-1
size: .
V: TRBV7-8
D: .

DNA: TGTGCCAGCTCCTCCCTTGCACAGGGGGCTCCCTCTGGGGCCAACGTCCTGACTTTC
CDR3: CASSSLAQGAPSGANVLTF
J: TRBJ2-6
size: .
V: TRBV18
D: TRBD1

DNA: TGTGCCAGCAGCTTGGGAGGTCAGGGCGGGATTTCCTACGAGCAGTACTTC
CDR3: CASSLGGQGGISYEQYF
J: TRBJ2-7
size: .
V: TRBV5-4
D: .

DNA: TGTGCCAGCAGCTTGGTTGGGGATATTACTAGTTCACCCCTCCACTTT
CDR3: CASSLVGDITSSPLHF
J: TRBJ1-6
size: .
V: TRBV5-4
D: .

DNA: TGTGCCAGCAGCCCAGGTGGGGGCCCTAATCAGCCCCAGCATTTT
CDR3: CASSPGGGPNQPQHF
J: TRBJ1-5
size: once
V: TRBV11-2
D: .

DNA: TGCGCCAGCAGCCAAGATTACAGGGGTTATGGCTACACCTTC
CDR3: CASSQDYRGYGYTF
J: TRBJ1-2
size: few
V: TRBV4-1
D: TRBD1

DNA: TGTGCCAGTAGTATACTGGGACAGGGGTCGATTAATTCACCCCTCCACTTT
CDR3: CASSILGQGSINSPLHF
J: TRBJ1-6
size: .
V: TRBV19
D: TRBD1

DNA: TGTGCCAGCAGTGAAAAAGACAGGTCCTACGAGCAGTACTTC
CDR3: CASSEKDRSYEQYF
J: TRBJ2-7
size: .
V: TRBV6-1
D: .

DNA: TGCGCCAGCCGGAGGACAGACTACAATGAGCAGTTCTTC
CDR3: CASRRTDYNEQFF
J: TRBJ2-1
size: .
V: TRBV10-2
D: .

DNA: TGTGCCAGCAGCGTAGGCTTCGTGACACGGGGAGCAACTAATGAAAAACTGTTTTTT
CDR3: CASSVGFVTRGATNEKLFF
J: TRBJ1-4
size: .
V: TRBV9
D: .